This T cell receptor beta chain comes out of a study of T cell repertoires in cytomegalovirus infection (dated by TCRdb to the late 2010s). As for the study more broadly: Donor HLA type was relevant to the analysis, because carriage of CMV infection together with the matching HLA type was indicated by public TCR beta signatures. Broader findings and caveats from the paper: The ex vivo response was dominated by HLA-C-restricted CMV-specific TCR beta clonotypes, and the single most frequent clonotype in two of eight donors was supplied by these HLA-C-restricted clonotypes. In both this cohort and an independent cohort of under 450 donors, the cumulative frequency of public TCR beta family members distinguished carriers of CMV infection plus the relevant HLA type.

V is cut by 1 base and J by 3 bases, and the space between the germline ends is 12 bases. CDR1 and CDR2, looked up from the germline V gene (reference sequence), are SEHNR and FQNEAQ. Including cysteine and phenylalanine, the CDR3 has 15 amino acids. Of all the DNA, just the CDR3 is kept, 45 bases in frame from base 1. Note on this clonotype: Its antigen is not yet known. No much larger clone exists at a distance of one base, and base qualities are not known.

For sequencing, an Illumina HiSeq 1500 was employed. Through fastp at Q25 and MiXCR, TCRdb rebuilt clones from the public reads, retaining in-frame beta chains. Records with the same CDR3 protein are collapsed into one entry carrying the most frequent genes and DNA. The sample yields over 150,000 distinct CDR3 sequences; approximately 14% were counted once. Roughly a quarter of the sample goes to the ten largest clones. The TCR originated in a human donor in good health (CMV status not recorded). Some clones in this sample may be carry-over from other donors' samples. The sample consisted of PBMCs. Here the chain combines TRBV7-9 and TRBJ1-2; the D gene is perhaps TRBD1, from 5 matching bases. The nucleotide sequence is TGTGCCAGCAGCTTAGGTTCGGGACGGGACTATGGCTACACCTTC. Its coded protein is CASSLGSGRDYGYTF. Supplemented by the reference TRBV7-9 and TRBJ1-2 proteins around the CDR3, the complete variable domain is DTGVSQNPRHKITKRGQNVTFRCDPISEHNRLYWYRQTLGQGPEFLTYFQNEAQLEKSRLLSDRFSAERPKGSFSTLEIQRTEQGDSAMYLCASSLGSGRDYGYTFGSGTRLTVV.